The 32 T cell receptor beta chains below come from one sample, sequenced in a study of shared clonotypes between healthy human individuals. Produced via immunoSEQ multiplex PCR; TCRdb's table is partial and in-frame only. The sample yields some 800,000 clones, around 93% seen once. As defined, naive CD8 cells were CD45RO-negative and positively selected for CCR7, with terminally differentiated effector memory CD45RA+ cells excluded. The material sequenced was naive CD8+ T cells sorted from blood. These receptors originate from a man younger than 40 in good health.

V and J are TRBV28 and TRBJ2-7; no definite D call. The CDR3 runs 12 residues. In germline, CDR1 is MDHEN, CDR2 SYDVKM. V was clipped by 5 bases and J by 2 bases, with 7 bases between them. CDR3 DNA: TGTGCCAGCAGTCCCGAGGCCTACGAGCAGTACTTC. The encoded protein is CASSPEAYEQYF.

The chain couples TRBV29-1 to TRBJ1-3; D not resolved. In germline, CDR1 is SQVTM, CDR2 ANQGSEA. This CDR3 is 13 amino acids long. Trimming shortened V by 5 bases and J by 0 bases, and 8 bases separated the two germline ends. The CDR3 protein is CSVLVGSGNTIYF. Written as DNA, the CDR3 is TGCAGCGTTCTTGTTGGCTCTGGAAACACCATATATTTT.

The chain is built from TRBV10-3 and TRBJ2-7, with a tentative D call TRBD1 (5 bases). CDR3 length: 16 residues. Trimming took off 10 bases at V and 0 bases at J, with 22 bases between the two ends. Germline loops: CDR1 ENHRY, CDR2 SYGVKD. The CDR3 DNA is TGTGCCACCAGCGTCTCTGGGGCGCTTGGCTCCTACGAGCAGTACTTC. Its protein product is CATSVSGALGSYEQYF.

The chain couples TRBV5-4 to TRBJ2-1; the D call may be TRBD1 or TRBD2 (6 bases each). Germline assignment: CDR1 SGHNT and CDR2 YYREEE (reference sequence). The CDR3 consists of 17 residues. V was cut by 0 bases and J by 9 bases, with 22 bases left in between. Written as DNA, the CDR3 is TGTGCCAGCAGCTTGGGGGCGGGGCAGGGGTTGCGTGGTGAGCAGTTCTTC. Translation: CASSLGAGQGLRGEQFF.

The gene calls are TRBV29-1 and TRBJ2-2, with D tentatively TRBD1 or TRBD2 (5 bases each). Germline V lookup: CDR1 SQVTM, CDR2 ANQGSEA. The CDR3 runs 14 residues. Here the CDR3 DNA reads TGCAGTGCTCCCGGGACGGACAACACCGGGGAGCTGTTTTTT. It codes for CSAPGTDNTGELFF.

The chain has TRBV19 and TRBJ1-1; D gene ambiguous. V gave up 2 bases and J gave up 3 bases, with 7 bases separating them. Germline V gene sequence: CDR1 LNHDA, CDR2 SQIVND (reference sequence). The CDR3 spans 13 residues. CDR3 bases: TGTGCCAGTAGTATAATGTTGGACACTGAAGCTTTCTTT. As protein: CASSIMLDTEAFF.

V gene TRBV19 combines with J gene TRBJ1-5; D uncertain. CDR3 length: 15 amino acids. The V gene lost 3 bases and the J gene lost 2 bases, with 11 bases spanning the gap. The germline gives CDR1 LNHDA, CDR2 SQIVND (reference sequence). The CDR3 region is CASSMSGLGNQPQHF. The CDR3 DNA reads as TGTGCCAGTAGTATGTCGGGGTTAGGCAATCAGCCCCAGCATTTT.

The rearrangement joins TRBV7-9 to TRBJ2-1, with TRBD2 identical over 12 bases. CDR1 and CDR2 from the germline V gene are SEHNR and FQNEAQ (reference sequence). The CDR3 has 18 residues. The V gene end was trimmed by 5 bases and the J gene end by 2 bases; junction bases not matched to a gene: 10. CDR3 in DNA: TGTGCCAGCAGCCCCGGCGGGACTAGCGGGTGGACCTACAATGAGCAGTTCTTC. It codes for CASSPGGTSGWTYNEQFF.

The chain carries TRBV27 and TRBJ2-5; D is unresolved. The ends were cut back, 1 base at V and 4 bases at J, with 7 bases in the middle. Germline loops: CDR1 MNHEY, CDR2 SMNVEV (reference sequence). The CDR3 spans 13 residues. The DNA for the CDR3 is TGTGCCAGCAGTTTATGGGTTTCAGAGACCCAGTACTTC. Translating it yields CASSLWVSETQYF.

Note on this clone: A much more abundant neighbour one base away suggests this may be a read error. The chain links TRBV7-8 to TRBJ2-2, with D tentatively TRBD1 (6 bases). The CDR3 is 13 amino acids. Looked up from germline, CDR1 is SGHVS and CDR2 is FQNEAQ. Trimming pared 4 bases from V and 3 bases from J, leaving 6 bases between. CDR3 region: CASSYRDTGELFF. The CDR3 coding sequence is TGTGCCAGCAGCTACAGGGACACCGGGGAGCTGTTTTTT.

CDR3 loop: CASTNPNHSTGGELFF. CDR3 nucleotide sequence: TGTGCCAGCACCAATCCCAATCACTCAACCGGCGGGGAGCTGTTTTTT. V gene TRBV28 combines with J gene TRBJ2-2; no reliable D call. V dropped 7 bases and J dropped 7 bases, with 22 bases sitting between them. The CDR3 has 16 amino acids. Germline V gene data show CDR1 as MDHEN and CDR2 as SYDVKM.

V usage is TRBV4-1 and J usage is TRBJ2-7; 8 bases are shared with TRBD2. CDR3 length: 16 residues. Looked up from germline, CDR1 is MGHRA and CDR2 is YSYEKL. V shed 0 bases and J 5 bases; nucleotides not matched to a gene: 9. This CDR3 is CASSQDAGGIKDEQYF. For the CDR3, the DNA is TGCGCCAGCAGCCAAGATGCGGGAGGTATAAAGGACGAGCAGTACTTC.

The rearrangement uses TRBV28 and TRBJ2-1, with D unclear. V was cut by 7 bases and J by 8 bases, with 18 bases left in between. This CDR3 region has 14 residues. Germline loops: CDR1 MDHEN, CDR2 SYDVKM. As DNA, the CDR3 is TGTGCCAGCATTTCTCTTAGTCCGGGCGATGAGCAGTTCTTC. Protein sequence: CASISLSPGDEQFF.

The rearrangement uses TRBV11-2 and TRBJ2-1; no clear D gene. This CDR3 is 15 amino acids long. V lost 2 bases, J lost 0 bases, and 8 bases lay in between. The germline gives CDR1 SGHAT, CDR2 FQNNGV. The CDR3 region has the DNA TGTGCCAGCAGCTTATACCGGAGCTCCTACAATGAGCAGTTCTTC. Protein: CASSLYRSSYNEQFF. The complete variable domain, with remaining parts taken from reference TRBV11-2 and TRBJ2-1, reads EAGVAQSPRYKIIEKRQSVAFWCNPISGHATLYWYQQILGQGPKLLIQFQNNGVVDDSQLPKDRFSAERLKGVDSTLKIQPAKLEDSAVYLCASSLYRSSYNEQFFGPGTRLTVL.

This rearrangement joins TRBV19 to TRBJ2-7; D not certain. Germline V gene lookup returns CDR1 LNHDA and CDR2 SQIVND (reference sequence). This CDR3 has 13 amino acids. V lost 3 bases to trimming and J lost 5 bases, with 11 bases between them. The CDR3 sequence: CASSMKGGHEQYF. CDR3 DNA sequence: TGTGCCAGTAGTATGAAGGGCGGCCACGAGCAGTACTTC.

The genes are TRBV7-9 and TRBJ2-1; D tentatively fits TRBD1 or TRBD2 (5 bases each). This CDR3 is built from 14 residues. V was clipped by 7 bases and J by 6 bases, with 16 bases between them. Germline V CDR1 and CDR2: SEHNR, FQNEAQ (reference sequence). CDR3 DNA sequence: TGTGCCAGCATCCGAACCGGGACCACCAATGAGCAGTTCTTC. This sequence encodes CASIRTGTTNEQFF.

This chain connects TRBV7-6 to TRBJ2-2; no firm D call. Germline loops: CDR1 SGHVS, CDR2 FNYEAQ. With 1 base removed from V and 0 bases from J, the gap between germline ends came to 12 bases. This CDR3 has 17 amino acids. The CDR3 DNA reads as TGTGCCAGCAGCTTAGGACCGCGTGGAACGAACACCGGGGAGCTGTTTTTT. Translating it yields CASSLGPRGTNTGELFF.

The gene calls are TRBV2 and TRBJ2-7; D is perhaps TRBD2 (5 bases). Trimming left V 0 bases short and J 6 bases short, with 18 bases between. The CDR3 loop spans 16 amino acids. The germline V gene has CDR1 SNHLY and CDR2 FYNNEI. The CDR3 coding sequence is TGTGCCAGCAGTGAAGCAGGGAGACGGCTACTGGGCGAGCAGTACTTC. This gives the protein CASSEAGRRLLGEQYF.

V is TRBV30 and J is TRBJ1-1; 10 positions match TRBD1. The CDR3 covers 12 residues. The J segment lost 11 bases and the V segment lost 3 bases, leaving 6 bases of the junction unmatched. Germline-derived CDR1 and CDR2 are GTSNPN and SVGIG (reference sequence). The CDR3 protein is CAWSAGTGEAFF. CDR3 in DNA: TGTGCCTGGAGCGCCGGGACAGGGGAGGCTTTCTTT.

CDR3 coding DNA: TGTGCCAGCAGTTACGGGACTAGCGGGAGCGGTGAGCAGTTCTTC. Translating it yields CASSYGTSGSGEQFF. The genes are TRBV27 and TRBJ2-1; TRBD2 aligns across 14 bases. The CDR3 is 15 residues long. The V gene end was trimmed by 4 bases and the J gene end by 9 bases; junction bases not matched to a gene: 5. CDR1 is MNHEY and CDR2 is SMNVEV in the germline V gene (reference sequence).

V is TRBV6-6 and J is TRBJ2-3; 7 nucleotides match TRBD1. CDR1 and CDR2 (germline): MNHNY, SVGAGI (reference sequence). V shed 5 bases and J 2 bases; nucleotides not matched to a gene: 4. This CDR3 spans 14 amino acids. This chain's CDR3 is CASSQGTATDTQYF. CDR3 DNA: TGTGCCAGCAGTCAAGGGACAGCCACAGATACGCAGTATTTT.

This clone was recorded only once. The chain combines TRBV7-2 with TRBJ2-2; D gene ambiguous. The CDR3 is 13 amino acids. V gave up 2 bases and J gave up 7 bases, with 8 bases separating them. The germline CDR1 and CDR2 sequences are SGHTA and FQGNSA. CDR3 nucleotide sequence: TGTGCCAGCAGCTTAAACTTGATCGGGGAGCTGTTTTTT. Translation gives CASSLNLIGELFF.

The rearrangement joins TRBV9 to TRBJ2-1; the D gene is possibly TRBD2 (6 bases). The V gene lost 3 bases and the J gene lost 2 bases, with 15 bases spanning the gap. Germline loops: CDR1 SGDLS, CDR2 YYNGEE. The CDR3 is 16 residues long. The CDR3 sequence: CASSDLGTETYNEQFF. In nucleotides, the CDR3 is TGTGCCAGCAGCGACCTTGGGACTGAGACCTACAATGAGCAGTTCTTC.

This sequence joins TRBV4-1 and TRBJ2-7; D ambiguous. The CDR3 is 15 amino acids. V lost 0 bases, J lost 1 base, and 10 bases lay in between. Germline CDR1 reads MGHRA; CDR2 reads YSYEKL. CDR3 in amino acids: CASSQDRIASYEQYF. The CDR3 region has the DNA TGCGCCAGCAGCCAAGATCGTATTGCATCCTACGAGCAGTACTTC.

In this sample, this clone turned up a few times. V is TRBV7-9 and J is TRBJ2-5, with TRBD1 matching over 7 bases. This CDR3 contains 14 residues. Trimming at V came to 5 bases and at J to 1 base, leaving 4 bases not matched to a gene. Germline V gene sequence: CDR1 SEHNR, CDR2 FQNEAQ (reference sequence). This chain's CDR3 is CASSPWDSQETQYF. The CDR3 DNA follows: TGTGCCAGCAGCCCCTGGGACAGCCAAGAGACCCAGTACTTC.

The J gene is TRBJ2-1, the V gene TRBV2; D not resolved. V lost 2 bases, J lost 8 bases, and 10 bases lay in between. CDR3 length: 13 amino acids. Per germline, CDR1 SNHLY and CDR2 FYNNEI. DNA of the CDR3: TGTGCCAGCAGTGAATCCAGGTCTTATGAGCAGTTCTTC. Translated, it gives CASSESRSYEQFF.

J is TRBJ2-7 and V is TRBV18, with D tentatively TRBD1 or TRBD2 (5 bases each). Trimming left V 3 bases short and J 6 bases short, with 18 bases between. The CDR3 covers 15 residues. Germline CDR1 and CDR2: KGHSH and LQKENI. CDR3 sequence (DNA): TGTGCCAGCTCACCCCGGGACCGGATTTTACGCGAGCAGTACTTC. It translates to CASSPRDRILREQYF.

A few counts support this clone. Other DNA sequences in the sample encode the same CDR3. This chain uses TRBV27 with TRBJ2-6, with unresolved D. Germline loops: CDR1 MNHEY, CDR2 SMNVEV (reference sequence). This CDR3 spans 14 amino acids. V was clipped by 4 bases and J by 1 base, with 5 bases between them. The DNA for the CDR3 is TGTGCCAGCAGTTGGGGATCTGGGGCCAACGTCCTGACTTTC. Protein: CASSWGSGANVLTF.

J is TRBJ2-4 and V is TRBV5-4; a weak D match, TRBD2 (6 bases). Trimming took 4 bases from V and 2 from J, leaving 16 bases between them. Germline V gene data show CDR1 as SGHNT and CDR2 as YYREEE (reference sequence). The CDR3 spans 16 residues. CDR3 nucleotides: TGTGCCAGCAGCCTTCCGGGACTGGAATCCAAAAACATTCAGTACTTC. It encodes CASSLPGLESKNIQYF.

The rearrangement uses TRBV7-9 and TRBJ2-2; TRBD1 or TRBD2 may be the D gene (6 bases each). CDR3 length equals 17 residues. Germline V CDR1 and CDR2: SEHNR, FQNEAQ (reference sequence). V lost 2 bases and J 1 base, leaving 14 bases between the germline ends. CDR3 DNA sequence: TGTGCCAGCAGCTTATACCACGGGGGCGGGAACACCGGGGAGCTGTTTTTT. This translates into CASSLYHGGGNTGELFF.

Concerning this clone itself: Possible read error: a much larger clone is one base away. Other DNA sequences from this sample encode an identical CDR3 as well. The chain couples TRBV28 to TRBJ2-7; unclear D gene. The V end lost 4 bases, the J end lost 2 bases, and 3 bases lay between the germline ends. CDR1 and CDR2 from the germline V gene are MDHEN and SYDVKM. The length of the CDR3 is 11 residues. CDR3 nucleotides: TGTGCCAGCAGTTCGACCTACGAGCAGTACTTC. This translates into CASSSTYEQYF. Drawing the rest from reference TRBV28 and TRBJ2-7, the complete variable domain is DVKVTQSSRYLVKRTGEKVFLECVQDMDHENMFWYRQDPGLGLRLIYFSYDVKMKEKGDIPEGYSVSREKKERFSLILESASTNQTSMYLCASSSTYEQYFGPGTRLTVT.

This chain links TRBV6-6 with TRBJ1-1; no clear D. Trimming left V 5 bases short and J 1 base short, with 8 bases between. Per the germline V gene, CDR1 is MNHNY and CDR2 is SVGAGI (reference sequence). This CDR3 is 13 amino acids long. In DNA form, the CDR3 reads TGTGCCAGCAGTCCGGGTGGGAACACTGAAGCTTTCTTT. Translating it yields CASSPGGNTEAFF.